The source of this T cell receptor beta chain is a study of cytomegalovirus exposure and HLA in healthy donors. About the study: A subsequent analysis reported that the approximately 120 validation repertoires were produced on the same platform that had also been used for the roughly 670 first-cohort repertoires.

Findings of the study overall: The classifier reportedly diagnosed cytomegalovirus status with high sensitivity and specificity. The CMV antigen specificity of three CMV-associated chains was confirmed through in vitro analysis.

The donors were members of the roughly 120-subject validation cohort (separate from the approximately 650-subject first cohort). This table comes from immunoSEQ multiplex PCR, and its TCRdb copy is limited to in-frame clones, with some not included. The sample yields 280,000 or so clones, around 87% seen once. In regard to this clone: Its target is unknown.

Germline-derived CDR1 and CDR2 are SGHAT and FQDESV (reference sequence). J lost 5 bases, V lost 2 bases, and 2 bases had no gene match. The CDR3 spans 13 residues. The chain combines TRBV11-1 with TRBJ2-5, with 7 bases fitting TRBD1. What was sequenced was PBMCs. The TCR sequence derives from a woman in her late teens or twenties in good health and CMV-seronegative. CDR3 region: CASSLTGAETQYF. DNA for the CDR3: TGTGCCAGCAGCTTAACAGGGGCGGAGACCCAGTACTTC.